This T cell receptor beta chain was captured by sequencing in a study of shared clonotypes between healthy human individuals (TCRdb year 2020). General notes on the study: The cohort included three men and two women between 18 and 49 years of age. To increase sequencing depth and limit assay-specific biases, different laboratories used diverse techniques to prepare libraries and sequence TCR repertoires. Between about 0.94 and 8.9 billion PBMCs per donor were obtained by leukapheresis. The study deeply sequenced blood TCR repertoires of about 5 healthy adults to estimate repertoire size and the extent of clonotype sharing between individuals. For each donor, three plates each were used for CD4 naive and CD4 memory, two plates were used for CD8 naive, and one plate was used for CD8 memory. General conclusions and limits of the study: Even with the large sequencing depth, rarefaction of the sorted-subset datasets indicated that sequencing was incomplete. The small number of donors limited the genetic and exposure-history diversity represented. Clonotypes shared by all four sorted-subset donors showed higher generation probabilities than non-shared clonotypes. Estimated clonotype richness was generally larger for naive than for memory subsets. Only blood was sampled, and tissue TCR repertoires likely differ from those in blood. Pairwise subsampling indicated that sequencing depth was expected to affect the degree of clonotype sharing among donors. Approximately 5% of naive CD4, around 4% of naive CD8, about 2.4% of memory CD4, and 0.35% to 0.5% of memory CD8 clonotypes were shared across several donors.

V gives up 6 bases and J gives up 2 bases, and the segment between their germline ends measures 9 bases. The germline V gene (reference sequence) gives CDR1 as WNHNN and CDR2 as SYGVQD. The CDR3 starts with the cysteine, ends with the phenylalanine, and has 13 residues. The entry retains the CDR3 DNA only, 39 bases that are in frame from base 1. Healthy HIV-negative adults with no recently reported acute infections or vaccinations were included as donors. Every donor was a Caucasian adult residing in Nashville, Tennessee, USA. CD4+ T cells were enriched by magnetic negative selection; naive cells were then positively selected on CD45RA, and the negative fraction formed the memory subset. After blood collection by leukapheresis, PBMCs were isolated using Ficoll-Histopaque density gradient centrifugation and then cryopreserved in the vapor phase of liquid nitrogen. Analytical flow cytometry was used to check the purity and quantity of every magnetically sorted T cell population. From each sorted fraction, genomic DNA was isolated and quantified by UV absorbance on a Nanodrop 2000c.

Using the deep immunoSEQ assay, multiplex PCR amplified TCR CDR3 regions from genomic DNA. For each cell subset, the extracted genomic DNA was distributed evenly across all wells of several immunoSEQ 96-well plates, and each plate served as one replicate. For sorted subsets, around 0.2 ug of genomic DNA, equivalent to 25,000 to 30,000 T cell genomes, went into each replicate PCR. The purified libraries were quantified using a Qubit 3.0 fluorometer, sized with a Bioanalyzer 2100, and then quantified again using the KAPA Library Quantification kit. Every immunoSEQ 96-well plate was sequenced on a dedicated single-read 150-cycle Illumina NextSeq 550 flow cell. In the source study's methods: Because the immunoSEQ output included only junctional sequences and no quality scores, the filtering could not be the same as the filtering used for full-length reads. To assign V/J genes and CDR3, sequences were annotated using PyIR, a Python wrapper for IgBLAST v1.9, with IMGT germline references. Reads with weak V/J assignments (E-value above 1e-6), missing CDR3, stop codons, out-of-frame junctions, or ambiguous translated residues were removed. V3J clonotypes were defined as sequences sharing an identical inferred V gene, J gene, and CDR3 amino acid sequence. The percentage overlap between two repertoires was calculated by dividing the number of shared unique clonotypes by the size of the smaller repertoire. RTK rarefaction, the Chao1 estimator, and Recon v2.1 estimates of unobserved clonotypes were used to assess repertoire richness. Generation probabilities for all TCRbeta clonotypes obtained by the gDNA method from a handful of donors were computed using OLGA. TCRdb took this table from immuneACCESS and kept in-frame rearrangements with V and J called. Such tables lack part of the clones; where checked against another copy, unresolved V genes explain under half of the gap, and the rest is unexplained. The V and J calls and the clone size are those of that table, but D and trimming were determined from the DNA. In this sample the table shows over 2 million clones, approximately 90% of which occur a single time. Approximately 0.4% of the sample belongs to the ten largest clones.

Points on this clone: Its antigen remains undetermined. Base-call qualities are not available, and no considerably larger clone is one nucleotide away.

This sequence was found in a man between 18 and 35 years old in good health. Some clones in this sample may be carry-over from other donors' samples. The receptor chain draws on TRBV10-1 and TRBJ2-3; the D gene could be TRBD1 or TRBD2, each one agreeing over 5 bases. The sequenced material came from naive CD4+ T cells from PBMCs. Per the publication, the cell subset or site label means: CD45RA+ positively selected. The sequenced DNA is TGCGCCAGCAGCTCGGGGACCACAGATACGCAGTATTTT. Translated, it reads CASSSGTTDTQYF.